A single sample gave rise to the 20 T cell receptor beta chains below, sequenced in a study of T-cell reconstitution after alpha-beta-depleted transplantation in children. During its preparation, the TCRbeta library received unique molecular identifiers. Via MiXCR, TCRdb re-called the PCR reads, giving one row per CDR3 protein. Of roughly 670,000 distinct CDR3 sequences listed, around 13% are singletons. The input for sequencing was PBMCs, taken before TCRalphabeta/CD19-depleted stem cell transplant. Source of these receptors: a girl aged 2 to 10 with congenital amegakaryocytic thrombocytopenia, due to receive a stem cell transplant.

This clonotype was counted many times. V and J are TRBV5-1 and TRBJ2-7; D may correspond to TRBD1 or TRBD2 (6 bases each). The germline V gene has CDR1 SGHRS and CDR2 YFSETQ. V gave up 5 bases and J gave up 1 base, with 13 bases separating them. The CDR3 is 14 residues long. This CDR3 reads CASSSGDTSYEQYF. The CDR3 DNA reads as TGCGCCAGCAGTTCGGGGGACACTTCCTACGAGCAGTACTTC.

This clonotype was seen more than once but under ten times. The J gene is TRBJ2-3, the V gene TRBV7-9; D is perhaps TRBD1 or TRBD2 (5 bases each). CDR3 size: 15 residues. Germline loops: CDR1 SEHNR, CDR2 FQNEAQ (reference sequence). V lost 4 bases and J lost 3, with 14 bases in between. CDR3 DNA sequence: TGTGCCAGCAGCTATCCACCGGGGCCAACAGATACGCAGTATTTT. Translating it yields CASSYPPGPTDTQYF.

The chain carries TRBV28 and TRBJ2-7; D is possibly TRBD1 (6 bases). With 0 bases removed from V and 2 bases from J, the gap between germline ends came to 8 bases. CDR1 and CDR2 (germline): MDHEN, SYDVKM. The CDR3 consists of 14 residues. CDR3 residues: CASSLWWTAYEQYF. For the CDR3, the DNA is TGTGCCAGCAGTTTATGGTGGACAGCCTACGAGCAGTACTTC.

This chain uses TRBV19 with TRBJ2-1; 14 positions agree with TRBD2. This CDR3 region has 17 residues. V dropped 3 bases and J dropped 8; count of bases not matched to a gene: 9. Looked up from germline, CDR1 is LNHDA and CDR2 is SQIVND (reference sequence). CDR3 loop: CASSIPGLAGVGDEQFF. The CDR3 nucleotides read TGTGCCAGTAGTATCCCGGGACTAGCGGGAGTTGGGGATGAGCAGTTCTTC. The full variable domain, completed using reference TRBV19 and TRBJ2-1, is DGGITQSPKYLFRKEGQNVTLSCEQNLNHDAMYWYRQDPGQGLRLIYYSQIVNDFQKGDIAEGYSVSREKKESFPLTVTSAQKNPTAFYLCASSIPGLAGVGDEQFFGPGTRLTVL.

The rearrangement links TRBV5-5 to TRBJ2-1; TRBD2 matches 7 bases. V lost 1 base and J lost 3; bases outside the gene matches: 4. CDR3 length equals 15 residues. CDR1 is SGHKS, CDR2 YYEKEE, per germline (reference sequence). CDR3 amino acids: CASSLLAEIYNEQFF. The CDR3 nucleotides read TGTGCCAGCAGCTTGCTAGCGGAGATCTACAATGAGCAGTTCTTC.

This clonotype was seen only a few times. This chain uses TRBV28 with TRBJ2-5, with D possibly called TRBD1 or TRBD2 (5 bases each). Deletions cut 0 bases from V and 5 bases from J, with 7 bases between. The germline V gene encodes CDR1 MDHEN and CDR2 SYDVKM. The CDR3 is 13 residues long. CDR3 coding DNA: TGTGCCAGCAGTTTATGGGGGGTTGAGACCCAGTACTTC. Its protein product is CASSLWGVETQYF.

Ten or more counts support this clonotype. V gene TRBV12-3 or TRBV12-4 combines with J gene TRBJ2-1; D possibly corresponds to TRBD2 (6 bases). Trimming took off 3 bases at V and 1 base at J, with 10 bases between the two ends. CDR3 length: 15 amino acids. The CDR3 sequence: CASSFLGGSYNEQFF. In DNA, the CDR3 is TGTGCCAGCAGTTTTCTGGGGGGTTCCTACAATGAGCAGTTCTTC.

This clonotype was found many times. This chain joins TRBV4-1 and TRBJ2-7; D uncertain. Trimming removed 8 bases from V and 6 bases from J, with 23 bases in between. In germline, CDR1 is MGHRA, CDR2 YSYEKL. This CDR3 comprises 15 residues. The CDR3 bases are TGCGCCAGCGCCCCCTCTATAGTCGTTTTGAGCGAGCAGTACTTC. Translating it yields CASAPSIVVLSEQYF.

There are many counts of this clonotype. The chain links TRBV7-9 to TRBJ2-4, with D possibly TRBD2 on 5 matching bases. The CDR3 sequence is 14 residues long. Between the trimmed V and J ends, which lost 4 bases and 8 bases, there was a span of 15 bases. CDR1 SEHNR and CDR2 FQNEAQ come from the germline V gene (reference sequence). The CDR3 bases are TGTGCCAGCAGCTCCACGGGAAGCCGGGACATTCAGTACTTC. The encoded protein is CASSSTGSRDIQYF.

This clonotype was seen repeatedly, ten times or more. The V gene is TRBV5-1, the J gene TRBJ1-2, with D uncertain. This CDR3 spans 11 amino acids. The germline CDR1 and CDR2 sequences are SGHRS and YFSETQ. With 3 bases removed from V and 10 bases from J, the gap between germline ends came to 10 bases. DNA of the CDR3: TGCGCCAGCAGCTCACGCGGAGTCTACACCTTC. Protein product: CASSSRGVYTF.

This clonotype was seen repeatedly, ten times or more. The chain employs TRBV5-8 and TRBJ1-6; no clear D gene. Germline CDR1 reads SGHTS; CDR2 reads YDEGEE. The CDR3 loop spans 11 amino acids. The V end lost 4 bases, the J end lost 9 bases, and 5 bases lay between the germline ends. The CDR3 is CASSVSSPLHF. In nucleotides, the CDR3 is TGTGCCAGCAGCGTCAGTTCACCCCTCCACTTT.

The sample holds a few counts of this clonotype. This chain connects TRBV10-3 to TRBJ2-7; D not certain. From germline, CDR1 is ENHRY and CDR2 SYGVKD. This CDR3 has 13 residues. Trimming shortened V by 2 bases and J by 2 bases, and 7 bases separated the two germline ends. CDR3 nucleotides: TGTGCCATCAGTGAGCCGGAAACCTACGAGCAGTACTTC. It codes for CAISEPETYEQYF.

The rearrangement joins TRBV9 to TRBJ2-7; D may be TRBD2 (5 bases). V lost 0 bases, J lost 7 bases, and 14 bases lay in between. From germline, CDR1 is SGDLS and CDR2 YYNGEE. This CDR3 comprises 14 residues. The CDR3 protein is CASSVGGQAGEQYF. The CDR3 DNA is TGTGCCAGCAGCGTAGGCGGGCAAGCCGGGGAGCAGTACTTC.

The rearrangement links TRBV7-7 to TRBJ2-1; D is perhaps TRBD2 (5 bases). V lost 5 bases and J 0 bases, leaving 14 bases between the germline ends. The CDR3 spans 16 residues. Germline V gene data show CDR1 as SSHAT and CDR2 as FNYEAQ (reference sequence). The CDR3 DNA reads as TGTGCCAGCAGCACCTGGACTCCTAGCTCCTACAATGAGCAGTTCTTC. Translating it yields CASSTWTPSSYNEQFF. Complete variable domain (other parts from reference TRBV7-7 and TRBJ2-1): GAGVSQSPRYKVTKRGQDVTLRCDPISSHATLYWYQQALGQGPEFLTYFNYEAQPDKSGLPSDRFSAERPEGSISTLTIQRTEQRDSAMYRCASSTWTPSSYNEQFFGPGTRLTVL.

A remark on this clonotype: A much larger clone differs from this one at a single base, so this may be a read error. This chain joins TRBV6-5 and TRBJ2-3; no firm D call. The germline V and J ends were trimmed by 2 bases and 8 bases, with 14 bases remaining between them. CDR3 length: 14 amino acids. The germline V gene has CDR1 MNHEY and CDR2 SVGAGI. CDR3 protein: CASSYRAVRATQYF. The CDR3 DNA reads TGTGCCAGCAGTTACCGGGCCGTAAGGGCTACGCAGTATTTT.

A few counts support this clonotype. V and J are TRBV7-9 and TRBJ2-7; 7 bases map to TRBD2. This CDR3 is built from 16 residues. The germline CDR1 and CDR2 sequences are SEHNR and FQNEAQ (reference sequence). Trimming removed 7 bases from V and 2 bases from J; junction bases left unmatched: 14. CDR3 nucleotide sequence: TGTGCCAGCACCCTAAAGGAAACGGGAGGTACCTACGAGCAGTACTTC. This translates into CASTLKETGGTYEQYF.

This clonotype has at least ten counts. This chain uses TRBV12-3 or TRBV12-4 with TRBJ2-4; D is unresolved. With 6 bases removed from V and 7 bases from J, the gap between germline ends came to 19 bases. There are 15 residues in the CDR3. The CDR3 region is CASRATISPLNIQYF. As DNA, the CDR3 is TGTGCCAGCAGGGCCACCATCAGTCCCCTTAACATTCAGTACTTC.

This clonotype was seen ten or more times. The chain couples TRBV10-3 to TRBJ2-3, with 9 bases matching TRBD2. V lost 6 bases to trimming and J lost 2 bases; unmatched junction nucleotides: 9. Germline loops: CDR1 ENHRY, CDR2 SYGVKD. There are 16 residues in the CDR3. CDR3 region: CAIREESGRNTDTQYF. The CDR3 nucleotides are TGTGCCATCAGGGAAGAAAGCGGGAGGAACACAGATACGCAGTATTTT.

This clonotype was counted ten times or more. The chain is built from TRBV29-1 and TRBJ2-7, with D possibly called TRBD1 or TRBD2 (5 bases each). This CDR3 is built from 14 residues. Trimming left V 7 bases short and J 0 bases short, with 16 bases between. The germline V gene has CDR1 SQVTM and CDR2 ANQGSEA. CDR3: CSAWVRDVSYEQYF. The CDR3 region has the DNA TGCAGCGCCTGGGTCAGGGACGTCTCCTACGAGCAGTACTTC.

V gene TRBV20-1 combines with J gene TRBJ2-5; the match to TRBD1 covers 10 bases. Germline CDR1 is DFQATT and CDR2 is SNEGSKA (reference sequence). The CDR3 totals 14 residues. With 1 base clipped from V and 1 base from J, the junction kept 0 bases outside the gene matches. The CDR3 nucleotides are TGCAGTGCTAGAGGGGACAGGGGCCAAGAGACCCAGTACTTC. Its translation: CSARGDRGQETQYF.